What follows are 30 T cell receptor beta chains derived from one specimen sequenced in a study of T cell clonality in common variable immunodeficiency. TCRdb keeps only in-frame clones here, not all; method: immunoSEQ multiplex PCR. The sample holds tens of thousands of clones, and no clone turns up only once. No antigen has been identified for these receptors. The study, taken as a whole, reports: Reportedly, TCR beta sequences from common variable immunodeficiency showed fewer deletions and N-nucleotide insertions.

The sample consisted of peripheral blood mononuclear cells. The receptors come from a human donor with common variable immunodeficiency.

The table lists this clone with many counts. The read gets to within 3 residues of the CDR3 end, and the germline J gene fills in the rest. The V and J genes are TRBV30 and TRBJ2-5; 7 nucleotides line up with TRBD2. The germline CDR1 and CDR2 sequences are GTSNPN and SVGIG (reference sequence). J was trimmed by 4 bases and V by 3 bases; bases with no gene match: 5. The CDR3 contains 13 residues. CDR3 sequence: CAWSHVAGETQYF. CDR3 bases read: TGTGCCTGGAGCCACGTAGCGGGAGAGACC. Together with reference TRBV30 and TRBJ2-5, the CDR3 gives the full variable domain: SQTIHQWPATLVQPVGSPLSLECTVEGTSNPNLYWYRQAAGRGLQLLFYSVGIGQISSEVPQNLSASRPQDRQFILSSKKLLLSDSGFYLCAWSHVAGETQYFGPGTRLLVL.

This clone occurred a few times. Partial CDR3 DNA: TGTGCCTCGAGGGGGGCCGGGAGAGCTGGGGCCAACGTC. This sequence encodes CASRGAGRAGANV. The whole CDR3 protein reads CASRGAGRAGANVLTF. This rearrangement joins TRBV30 to TRBJ2-6; tentatively, D is TRBD1 or TRBD2 (6 bases each). The read stops 3 residues short of the end of the CDR3; the missing end is completed from the germline J gene. V was pared by 7 bases and J by 2 bases, with 18 bases between. The germline CDR1 and CDR2 sequences are GTSNPN and SVGIG (reference sequence). This CDR3 has 16 residues.

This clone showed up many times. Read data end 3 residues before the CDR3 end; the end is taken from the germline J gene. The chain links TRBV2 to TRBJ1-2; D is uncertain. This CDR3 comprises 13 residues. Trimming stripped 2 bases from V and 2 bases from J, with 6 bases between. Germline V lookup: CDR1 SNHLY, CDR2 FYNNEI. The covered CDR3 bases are TGTGCCAGCAGTGAACGCGGGAACTATGGC. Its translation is CASSERGNYG. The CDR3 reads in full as CASSERGNYGYTF.

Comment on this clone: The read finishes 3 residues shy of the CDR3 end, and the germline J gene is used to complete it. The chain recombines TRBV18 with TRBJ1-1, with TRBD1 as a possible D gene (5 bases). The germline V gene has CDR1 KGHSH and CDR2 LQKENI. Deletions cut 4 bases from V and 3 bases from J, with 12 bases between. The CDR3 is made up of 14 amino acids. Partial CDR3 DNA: TGTGCCAGCTCACTCCGGGGGGGGGACACTGAA. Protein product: CASSLRGGDTE. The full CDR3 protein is CASSLRGGDTEAFF.

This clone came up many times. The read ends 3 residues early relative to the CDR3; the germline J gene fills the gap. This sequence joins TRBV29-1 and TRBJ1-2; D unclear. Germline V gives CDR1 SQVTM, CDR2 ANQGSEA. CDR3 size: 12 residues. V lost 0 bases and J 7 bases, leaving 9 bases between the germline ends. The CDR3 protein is CSVEEQNRGYTF. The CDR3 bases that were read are TGCAGCGTTGAAGAGCAGAATCGTGGC.

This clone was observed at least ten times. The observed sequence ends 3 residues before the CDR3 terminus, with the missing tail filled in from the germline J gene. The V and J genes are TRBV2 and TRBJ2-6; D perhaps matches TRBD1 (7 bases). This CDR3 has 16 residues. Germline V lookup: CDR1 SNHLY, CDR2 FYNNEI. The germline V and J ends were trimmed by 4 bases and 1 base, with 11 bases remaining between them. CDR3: CASSASGGSGANVLTF. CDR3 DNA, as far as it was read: TGTGCCAGCAGTGCCTCAGGGGGGTCTGGGGCCAACGTC.

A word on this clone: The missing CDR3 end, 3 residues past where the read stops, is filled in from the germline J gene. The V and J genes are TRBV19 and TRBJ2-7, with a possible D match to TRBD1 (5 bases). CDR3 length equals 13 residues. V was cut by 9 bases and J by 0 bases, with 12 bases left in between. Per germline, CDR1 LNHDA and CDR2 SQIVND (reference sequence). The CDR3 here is CASLYRSSYEQYF. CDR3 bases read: TGTGCCAGCTTATACAGGTCCTCCTACGAG.

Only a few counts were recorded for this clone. CDR3: CASSPSRDYGYTF. The part of the CDR3 DNA that was read is TGTGCCAGCTCACCAAGCCGGGACTATGGC. The J gene is TRBJ1-2, the V gene TRBV18; D is unresolved. The CDR3 end falls 3 residues outside the read, so it is completed with the germline J gene. This CDR3 spans 13 amino acids. V lost 2 bases and J 3 bases, leaving 7 bases between the germline ends. Germline assignment: CDR1 KGHSH and CDR2 LQKENI.

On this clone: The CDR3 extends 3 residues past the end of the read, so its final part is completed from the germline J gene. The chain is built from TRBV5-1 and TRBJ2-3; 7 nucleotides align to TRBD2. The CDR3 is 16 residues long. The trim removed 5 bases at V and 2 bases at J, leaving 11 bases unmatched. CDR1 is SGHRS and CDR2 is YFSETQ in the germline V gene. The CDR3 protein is CASRGSGTINTDTQYF. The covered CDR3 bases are TGCGCCAGCAGGGGGTCCGGGACTATCAACACAGATACG.

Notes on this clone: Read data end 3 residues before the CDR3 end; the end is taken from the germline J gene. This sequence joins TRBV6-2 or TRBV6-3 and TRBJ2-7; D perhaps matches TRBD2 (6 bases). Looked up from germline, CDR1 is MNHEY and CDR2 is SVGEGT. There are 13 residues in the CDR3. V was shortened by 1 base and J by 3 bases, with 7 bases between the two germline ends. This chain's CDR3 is CASSYLGGYEQYF. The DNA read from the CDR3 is TGTGCCAGCAGTTACTTGGGGGGCTACGAG.

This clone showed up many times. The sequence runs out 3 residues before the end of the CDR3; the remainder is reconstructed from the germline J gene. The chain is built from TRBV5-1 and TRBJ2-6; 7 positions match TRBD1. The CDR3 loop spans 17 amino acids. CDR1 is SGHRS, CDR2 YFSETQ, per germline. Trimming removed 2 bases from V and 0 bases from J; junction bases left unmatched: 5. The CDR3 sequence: CASSLGQAFSGANVLTF. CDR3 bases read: TGCGCCAGCAGCTTAGGACAGGCATTCTCTGGGGCCAACGTC. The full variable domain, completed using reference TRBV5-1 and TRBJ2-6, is KAGVTQTPRYLIKTRGQQVTLSCSPISGHRSVSWYQQTPGQGLQFLFEYFSETQRNKGNFPGRFSGRQFSNSRSEMNVSTLELGDSALYLCASSLGQAFSGANVLTFGAGSRLTVL.

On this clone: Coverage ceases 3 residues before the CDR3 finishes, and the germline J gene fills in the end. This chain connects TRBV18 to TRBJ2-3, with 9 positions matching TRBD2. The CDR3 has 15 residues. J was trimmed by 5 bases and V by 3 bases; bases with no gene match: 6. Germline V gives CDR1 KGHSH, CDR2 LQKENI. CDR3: CASSPQAGGQDTQYF. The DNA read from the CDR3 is TGTGCCAGCTCACCTCAGGCGGGGGGGCAAGATACG.

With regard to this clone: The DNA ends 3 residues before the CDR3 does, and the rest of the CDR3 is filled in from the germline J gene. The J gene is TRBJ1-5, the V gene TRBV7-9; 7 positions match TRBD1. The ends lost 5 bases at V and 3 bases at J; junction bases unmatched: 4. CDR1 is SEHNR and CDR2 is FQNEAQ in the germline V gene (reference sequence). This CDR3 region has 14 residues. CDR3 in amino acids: CASSTTGLNQPQHF. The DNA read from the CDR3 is TGTGCCAGCAGCACGACAGGGCTCAATCAGCCC.

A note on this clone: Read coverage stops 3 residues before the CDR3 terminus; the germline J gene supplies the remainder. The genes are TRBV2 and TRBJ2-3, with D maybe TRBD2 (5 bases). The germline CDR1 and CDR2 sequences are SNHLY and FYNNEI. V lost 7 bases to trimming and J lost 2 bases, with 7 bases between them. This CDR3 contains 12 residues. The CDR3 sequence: CASKTNTDTQYF. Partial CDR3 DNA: TGTGCCAGCAAGACTAACACAGATACG.

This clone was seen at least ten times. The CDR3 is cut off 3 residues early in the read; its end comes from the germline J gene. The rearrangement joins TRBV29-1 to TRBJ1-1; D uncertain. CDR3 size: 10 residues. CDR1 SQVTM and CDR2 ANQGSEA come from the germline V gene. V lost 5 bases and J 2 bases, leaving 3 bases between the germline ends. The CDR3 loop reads CSVTNTEAFF. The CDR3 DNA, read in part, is TGCAGCGTTACTAACACTGAA.

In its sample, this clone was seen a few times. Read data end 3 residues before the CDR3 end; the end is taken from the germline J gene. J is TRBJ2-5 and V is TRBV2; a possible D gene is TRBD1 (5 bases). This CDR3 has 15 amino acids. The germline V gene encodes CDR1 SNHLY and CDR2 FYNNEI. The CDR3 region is CASSEAPDSQGTQYF. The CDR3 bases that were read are TGTGCCAGCAGTGAAGCGCCGGATAGTCAGGGAACC.

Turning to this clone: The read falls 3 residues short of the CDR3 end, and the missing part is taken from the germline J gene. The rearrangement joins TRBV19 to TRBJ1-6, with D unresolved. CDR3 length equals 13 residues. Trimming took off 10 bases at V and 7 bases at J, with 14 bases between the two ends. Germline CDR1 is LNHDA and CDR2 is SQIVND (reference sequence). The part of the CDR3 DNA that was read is TGTGCCACCGGGTTGCAGCCGAATTCACCC. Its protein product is CATGLQPNSP. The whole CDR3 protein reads CATGLQPNSPLHF. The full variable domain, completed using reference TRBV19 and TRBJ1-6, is DGGITQSPKYLFRKEGQNVTLSCEQNLNHDAMYWYRQDPGQGLRLIYYSQIVNDFQKGDIAEGYSVSREKKESFPLTVTSAQKNPTAFYLCATGLQPNSPLHFGNGTRLTVT.

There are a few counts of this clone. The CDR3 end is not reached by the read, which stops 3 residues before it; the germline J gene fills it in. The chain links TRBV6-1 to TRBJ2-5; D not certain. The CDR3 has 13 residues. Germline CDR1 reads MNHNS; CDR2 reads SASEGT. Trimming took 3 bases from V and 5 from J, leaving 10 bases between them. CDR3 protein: CASSDEVWETQYF. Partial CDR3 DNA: TGTGCCAGCAGTGACGAGGTGTGGGAGACC.

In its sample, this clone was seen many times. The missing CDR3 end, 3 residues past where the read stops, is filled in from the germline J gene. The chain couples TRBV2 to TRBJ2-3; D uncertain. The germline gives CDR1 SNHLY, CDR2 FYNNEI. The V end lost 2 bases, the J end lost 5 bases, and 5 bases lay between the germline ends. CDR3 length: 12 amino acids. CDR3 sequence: CASSELGDTQYF. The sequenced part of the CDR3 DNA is TGTGCCAGCAGTGAACTCGGAGATACG.

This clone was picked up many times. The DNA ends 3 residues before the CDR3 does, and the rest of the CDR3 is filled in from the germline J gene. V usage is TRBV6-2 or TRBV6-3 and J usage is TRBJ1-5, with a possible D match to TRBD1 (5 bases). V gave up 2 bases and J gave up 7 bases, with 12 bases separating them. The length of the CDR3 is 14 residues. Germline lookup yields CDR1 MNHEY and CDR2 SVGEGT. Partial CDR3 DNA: TGTGCCAGCAGTTACGGAGGGGCAGGACAGCCC. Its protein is CASSYGGAGQP. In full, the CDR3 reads CASSYGGAGQPQHF.

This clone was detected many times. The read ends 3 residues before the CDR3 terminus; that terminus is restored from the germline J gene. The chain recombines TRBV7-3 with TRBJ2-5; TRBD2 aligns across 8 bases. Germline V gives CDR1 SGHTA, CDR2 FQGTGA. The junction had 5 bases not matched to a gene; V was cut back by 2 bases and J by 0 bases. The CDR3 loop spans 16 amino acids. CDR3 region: CASSLSASGYQETQYF. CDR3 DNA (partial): TGTGCCAGCAGCTTATCGGCTAGCGGGTACCAAGAGACC.

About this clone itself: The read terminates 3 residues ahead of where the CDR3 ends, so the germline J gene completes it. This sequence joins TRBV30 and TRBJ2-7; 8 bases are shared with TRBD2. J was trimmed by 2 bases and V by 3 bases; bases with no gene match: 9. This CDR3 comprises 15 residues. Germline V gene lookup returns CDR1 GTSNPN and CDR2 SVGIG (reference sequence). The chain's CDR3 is CAWSLEAGATYEQYF. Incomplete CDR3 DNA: TGTGCCTGGAGCCTCGAAGCGGGGGCAACCTACGAG.

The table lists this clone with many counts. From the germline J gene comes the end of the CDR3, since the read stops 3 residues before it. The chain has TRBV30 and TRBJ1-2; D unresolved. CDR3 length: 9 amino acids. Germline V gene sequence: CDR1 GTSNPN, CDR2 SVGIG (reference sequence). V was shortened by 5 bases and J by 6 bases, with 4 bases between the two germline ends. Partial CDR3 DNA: TGTGCCTGGGGCCATGGC. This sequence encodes CAWGHG. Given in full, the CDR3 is CAWGHGYTF. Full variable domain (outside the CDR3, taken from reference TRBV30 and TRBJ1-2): SQTIHQWPATLVQPVGSPLSLECTVEGTSNPNLYWYRQAAGRGLQLLFYSVGIGQISSEVPQNLSASRPQDRQFILSSKKLLLSDSGFYLCAWGHGYTFGSGTRLTVV.

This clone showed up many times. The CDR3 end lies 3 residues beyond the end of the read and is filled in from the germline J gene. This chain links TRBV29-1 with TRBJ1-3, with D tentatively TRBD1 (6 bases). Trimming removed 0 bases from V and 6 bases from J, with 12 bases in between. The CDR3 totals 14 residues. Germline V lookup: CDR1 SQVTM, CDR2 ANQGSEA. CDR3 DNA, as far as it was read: TGCAGCGTTGAAGACCGGACAGAGTTAAACACC. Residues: CSVEDRTELNT. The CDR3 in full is CSVEDRTELNTIYF.

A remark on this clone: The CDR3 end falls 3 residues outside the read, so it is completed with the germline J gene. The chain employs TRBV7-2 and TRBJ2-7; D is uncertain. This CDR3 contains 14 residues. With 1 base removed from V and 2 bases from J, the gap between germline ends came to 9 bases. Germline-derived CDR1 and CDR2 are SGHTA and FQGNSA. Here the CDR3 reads CASSLGRLAYEQYF. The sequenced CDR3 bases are TGTGCCAGCAGCTTAGGCCGGCTAGCCTACGAG.

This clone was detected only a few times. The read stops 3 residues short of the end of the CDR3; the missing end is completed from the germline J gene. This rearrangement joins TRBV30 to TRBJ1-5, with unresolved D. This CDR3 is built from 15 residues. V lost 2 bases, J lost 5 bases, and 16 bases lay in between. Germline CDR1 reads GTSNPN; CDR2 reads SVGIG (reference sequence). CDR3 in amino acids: CAWSNNTLAYQPQHF. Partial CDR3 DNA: TGTGCCTGGAGTAACAACACCCTAGCGTATCAGCCC.

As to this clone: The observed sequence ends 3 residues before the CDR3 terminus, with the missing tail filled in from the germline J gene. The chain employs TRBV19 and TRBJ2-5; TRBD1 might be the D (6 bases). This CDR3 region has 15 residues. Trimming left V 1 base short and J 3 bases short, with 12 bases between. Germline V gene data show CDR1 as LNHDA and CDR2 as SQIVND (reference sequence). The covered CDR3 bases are TGTGCCAGTAGTATAGGGACAGAAGAGGAAGAGACC. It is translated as CASSIGTEEEET. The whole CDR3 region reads CASSIGTEEEETQYF.

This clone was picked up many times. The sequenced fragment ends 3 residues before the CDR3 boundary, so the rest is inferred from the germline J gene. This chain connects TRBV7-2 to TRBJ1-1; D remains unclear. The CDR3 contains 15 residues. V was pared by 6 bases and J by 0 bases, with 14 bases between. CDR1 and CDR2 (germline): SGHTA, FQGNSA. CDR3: CASRKTTPMNTEAFF. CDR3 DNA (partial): TGTGCCAGCAGAAAGACAACTCCTATGAACACTGAA.

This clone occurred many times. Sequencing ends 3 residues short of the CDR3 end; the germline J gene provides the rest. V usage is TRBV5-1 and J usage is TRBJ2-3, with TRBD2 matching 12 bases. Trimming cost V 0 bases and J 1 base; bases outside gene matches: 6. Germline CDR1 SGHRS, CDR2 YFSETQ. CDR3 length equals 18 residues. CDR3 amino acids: CASSLALTSGGGTDTQYF. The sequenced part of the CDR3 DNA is TGCGCCAGCAGCTTGGCCCTGACTAGCGGGGGTGGCACAGATACG.

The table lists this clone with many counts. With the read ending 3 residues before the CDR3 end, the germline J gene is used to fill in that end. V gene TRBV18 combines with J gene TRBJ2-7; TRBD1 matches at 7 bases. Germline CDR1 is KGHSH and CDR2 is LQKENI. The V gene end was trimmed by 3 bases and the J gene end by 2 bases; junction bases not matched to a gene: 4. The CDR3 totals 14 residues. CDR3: CASSPQTGPYEQYF. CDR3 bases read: TGTGCCAGCTCACCCCAGACAGGGCCCTACGAG.